This T cell receptor beta chain was observed in a study of radiotherapy plus CTLA-4 blockade in lung cancer. Study-wide background: Disease control reached less than 40%, with objective responses in around 20%. Whole-study findings and limits: Tumor-origin TCR clones grew in blood after radiotherapy plus ipilimumab. Alongside interferon-beta, early blood T cell clone dynamics were reportedly the best predictor of response.

Sequencing was performed with immunoSEQ multiplex PCR; in TCRdb, only in-frame clones are kept and a portion is missing. This repertoire shows about 43,000 clones, 60% to 70% found once; its top ten account for more than 20%. Chemo-refractory metastatic non-small-cell lung cancer patients were treated with focal radiation plus CTLA-4 blockade with ipilimumab. This clone appeared a single time. Its matching antigen is unknown. The CDR3 spans 12 residues. Per germline, CDR1 SNHLY and CDR2 FYNNEI. The receptor comes from a human donor with non-small cell lung cancer who had a partial response to radiotherapy plus ipilimumab. This specimen was peripheral blood, taken from a patient treated with radiotherapy plus ipilimumab. The chain carries TRBV2 and TRBJ2-5; D possibly corresponds to TRBD1 (5 bases). The J call may not be correct, given that the DNA end is closer to TRBJ2-7. The CDR3 protein is CASSRQTYEQYF. Written as DNA, the CDR3 is TGTGCCAGCAGCCGACAGACCTACGAGCAGTACTTC.